This entry lists 4 T cell receptor beta chains sequenced from one sample in a study of cytomegalovirus exposure and HLA in healthy donors. Assay: immunoSEQ multiplex PCR; the TCRdb copy retains only in-frame clones and omits some. The repertoire consists of around 160,000 clones, with more than 75% occurring once and the leading ten covering 2.5% to 3%. The sequenced sample was PBMCs. These receptor sequences come from a man between 18 and 29 years old in good health and CMV-seronegative.

The V gene is TRBV7-2, the J gene TRBJ2-2; no firm D call. The CDR3 spans 13 residues. Trimming removed 7 bases at V and 3 bases at J, with 9 bases between. The germline V gene encodes CDR1 SGHTA and CDR2 FQGNSA. This chain's CDR3 is CASNQAYTGELFF. In DNA, the CDR3 is TGTGCCAGCAACCAAGCTTACACCGGGGAGCTGTTTTTT.

The chain recombines TRBV28 with TRBJ2-1; the D gene is possibly TRBD1 (5 bases). Germline CDR1 reads MDHEN; CDR2 reads SYDVKM. V was trimmed by 2 bases and J by 8 bases, leaving 16 bases between them. This CDR3 region has 15 residues. In nucleotides, the CDR3 is TGTGCCAGCAGTTTAGCGGTCTACTTAGGGGATGAGCAGTTCTTC. Translated: CASSLAVYLGDEQFF. Filled out from reference TRBV28 and TRBJ2-1, the complete variable domain reads DVKVTQSSRYLVKRTGEKVFLECVQDMDHENMFWYRQDPGLGLRLIYFSYDVKMKEKGDIPEGYSVSREKKERFSLILESASTNQTSMYLCASSLAVYLGDEQFFGPGTRLTVL.

The chain uses TRBV5-1 and TRBJ2-1; 9 bases map to TRBD1. Losses at the gene ends were 0 bases for V and 8 bases for J; bases not matched to a gene: 6. Germline CDR1 is SGHRS and CDR2 is YFSETQ. The CDR3 runs to 15 residues. The CDR3 loop is CASSLGDRVEDEQFF. The CDR3 nucleotides are TGCGCCAGCAGCTTGGGGGACAGGGTAGAAGATGAGCAGTTCTTC. The full variable domain, rest sourced from reference TRBV5-1 and TRBJ2-1, is KAGVTQTPRYLIKTRGQQVTLSCSPISGHRSVSWYQQTPGQGLQFLFEYFSETQRNKGNFPGRFSGRQFSNSRSEMNVSTLELGDSALYLCASSLGDRVEDEQFFGPGTRLTVL.

The chain uses TRBV11-3 and TRBJ2-1; the match to TRBD2 covers 8 bases. The junction had 4 bases not matched to a gene; V was cut back by 1 base and J by 8 bases. This CDR3 is 14 amino acids long. The germline V gene encodes CDR1 SGHNT and CDR2 YENEEA. The CDR3 nucleotides are TGTGCCAGCAGCTTAGGAGCGGGAGTCGATGAGCAGTTCTTC. This translates into CASSLGAGVDEQFF.